The 32 T cell receptor beta chains reported below all come from one sample, sequenced in a study of beta chain features in type 1 diabetes. Expressed TCRB transcripts were sequenced because the entire RNA isolate underwent reverse transcription. Libraries were prepared by immunoSEQ multiplex PCR; TCRdb keeps only in-frame clonotypes and omits some of them. The table has hundreds of thousands of clones, 11% to 15% seen once. The sequenced sample was central memory CD4+ T cells from blood. The receptors derive from a man aged 25-45 years in good health.

This clone was seen a handful of times. The chain uses TRBV5-1 and TRBJ2-6; tentatively, D is TRBD1 (6 bases). The V end was cut by 4 bases, the J end by 0 bases, with 20 bases between. The CDR3 spans 19 residues. Per germline, CDR1 SGHRS and CDR2 YFSETQ. CDR3: CASSDFRDMPSSGANVLTF. The DNA for the CDR3 is TGCGCCAGCAGCGATTTCCGGGACATGCCAAGCTCTGGGGCCAACGTCCTGACTTTC.

The V and J genes are TRBV5-1 and TRBJ2-7, with TRBD2 identical over 15 bases. V gave up 4 bases and J gave up 4 bases; unmatched junction bases: 6. The germline V gene encodes CDR1 SGHRS and CDR2 YFSETQ. The CDR3 totals 16 residues. Written as DNA, the CDR3 is TGCGCCAGCAGCCCGGGACTAGCGGGGGGACTATACGAGCAGTACTTC. Encoded protein: CASSPGLAGGLYEQYF.

This clone has more than one count but fewer than ten. The V and J genes are TRBV28 and TRBJ2-3; 10 bases agree with TRBD2. With 3 bases clipped from V and 4 bases from J, the junction kept 16 bases outside the gene matches. There are 19 residues in the CDR3. From germline, CDR1 is MDHEN and CDR2 SYDVKM. CDR3 amino acids: CASSFSASGSIGVADTQYF. The CDR3 nucleotides read TGTGCCAGCAGTTTTTCGGCTAGCGGGAGTATAGGGGTGGCAGATACGCAGTATTTT. Supplemented by reference TRBV28 and TRBJ2-3, the full variable domain reads DVKVTQSSRYLVKRTGEKVFLECVQDMDHENMFWYRQDPGLGLRLIYFSYDVKMKEKGDIPEGYSVSREKKERFSLILESASTNQTSMYLCASSFSASGSIGVADTQYFGPGTRLTVL.

This clone was picked up a small number of times. The chain combines TRBV7-9 with TRBJ1-5; D unresolved. Trimming stripped 2 bases from V and 7 bases from J, with 12 bases between. The CDR3 is 14 amino acids. The V gene's germline CDR1 is SEHNR and CDR2 FQNEAQ (reference sequence). The CDR3 DNA is TGTGCCAGCAGCTTAACGGATTTGAGGCAGCCCCAGCATTTT. Residues: CASSLTDLRQPQHF.

The chain carries TRBV7-2 and TRBJ2-5, with 7 bases lining up with TRBD2. Germline lookup yields CDR1 SGHTA and CDR2 FQGNSA. Trimming removed 1 base from V and 9 bases from J; junction bases left unmatched: 5. The CDR3 is made up of 13 amino acids. The CDR3 bases are TGTGCCAGCAGCTTAGTGGGAGGGGAGGCCCAGTACTTC. Amino acids: CASSLVGGEAQYF. Together with reference TRBV7-2 and TRBJ2-5, the CDR3 gives the full variable domain: GAGVSQSPSNKVTEKGKDVELRCDPISGHTALYWYRQSLGQGLEFLIYFQGNSAPDKSGLPSDRFSAERTGGSVSTLTIQRTQQEDSAVYLCASSLVGGEAQYFGPGTRLLVL.

The chain has TRBV28 and TRBJ1-2; 9 bases match TRBD1. Germline CDR1 MDHEN, CDR2 SYDVKM. The CDR3 length is 17 residues. Germline trimming cut 2 bases from V and 4 bases from J; bases unmatched to any gene: 11. For the CDR3, the DNA is TGTGCCAGCAGTTTACAGGGCACAGGGGGCGCTACCTATGGCTACACCTTC. Protein sequence: CASSLQGTGGATYGYTF.

The genes are TRBV5-4 and TRBJ1-2; TRBD1 might be the D (5 bases). Germline lookup yields CDR1 SGHNT and CDR2 YYREEE (reference sequence). V was pared by 2 bases and J by 2 bases, with 13 bases between. This CDR3 contains 15 residues. The CDR3 protein is CASSFRQGLNYGYTF. CDR3 DNA: TGTGCCAGCAGCTTTCGGCAGGGACTAAACTATGGCTACACCTTC.

This clone was detected only a few times. CDR3 nucleotides: TGTGCCATCAGTGTTGGGACAGGGCCTGATGGCTACACCTTC. Its translation: CAISVGTGPDGYTF. The chain links TRBV10-3 to TRBJ1-2; 9 nucleotides line up with TRBD1. The trim removed 4 bases at V and 6 bases at J, leaving 6 bases unmatched. This CDR3 region has 14 residues. CDR1 and CDR2 (germline): ENHRY, SYGVKD.

As concerns this clone: This likely traces to a read error, being one base from a far larger clone. This same CDR3 is encoded by further DNA sequences in the sample. The rearrangement links TRBV5-5 to TRBJ1-3; D not resolved. The CDR3 is 13 amino acids. Germline assignment: CDR1 SGHKS and CDR2 YYEKEE (reference sequence). V was clipped by 4 bases and J by 4 bases, with 9 bases between them. The CDR3, as DNA: TGTGCCAGCAGCCACTCGGAAGGAAACACCATATATTTT. It codes for CASSHSEGNTIYF. The entire variable domain, with the rest obtained from reference TRBV5-5 and TRBJ1-3, is as follows: DAGVTQSPTHLIKTRGQQVTLRCSPISGHKSVSWYQQVLGQGPQFIFQYYEKEERGRGNFPDRFSARQFPNYSSELNVNALLLGDSALYLCASSHSEGNTIYFGEGSWLTVV.

The J gene is TRBJ2-7, the V gene TRBV19; D may be TRBD1 or TRBD2 (5 bases each). From germline, CDR1 is LNHDA and CDR2 SQIVND (reference sequence). The CDR3 totals 18 residues. Trimming cost V 4 bases and J 0 bases, with 22 bases left between them. Here the CDR3 reads CASSTSLGVAHSSYEQYV. CDR3 bases: TGTGCCAGTAGTACCTCGTTGGGGGTAGCGCACAGCTCCTACGAGCAGTACGTC.

The sample holds a few counts of this clone. The V and J genes are TRBV11-1 and TRBJ2-2, with no clear D. Trimming cost V 1 base and J 6 bases, with 9 bases left between them. Germline-derived CDR1 and CDR2 are SGHAT and FQDESV (reference sequence). This CDR3 spans 14 amino acids. CDR3 amino acids: CASSLEGIAGELFF. DNA of the CDR3: TGTGCCAGCAGCTTAGAAGGGATAGCCGGGGAGCTGTTTTTT.

This clone was counted between two and nine times. The chain is built from TRBV27 and TRBJ2-7; TRBD1 agrees at 7 bases. CDR3 length equals 15 residues. With 0 bases clipped from V and 2 bases from J, the junction kept 4 bases outside the gene matches. From germline, CDR1 is MNHEY and CDR2 SMNVEV (reference sequence). CDR3 sequence: CASSLSWTGPYEQYF. In DNA, the CDR3 is TGTGCCAGCAGTTTATCTTGGACAGGCCCCTACGAGCAGTACTTC.

V is TRBV14 and J is TRBJ1-6; 7 nucleotides match TRBD1. CDR1 SGHDN and CDR2 FVKESK come from the germline V gene. V shed 6 bases and J 16 bases; nucleotides not matched to a gene: 9. The CDR3 loop spans 12 amino acids. CDR3 protein: CASRQTGSPLHF. CDR3 nucleotide sequence: TGTGCCAGCAGGCAGACAGGGTCTCCTCTCCACTTT.

Only a few counts were recorded for this clone. This sequence joins TRBV6-1 and TRBJ1-5; D remains ambiguous. V lost 4 bases to trimming and J lost 3 bases, with 7 bases between them. The CDR3 covers 13 residues. Germline CDR1 is MNHNS and CDR2 is SASEGT. CDR3 sequence (DNA): TGTGCCAGCAGTGTCCAGGCCAATCAGCCCCAGCATTTT. Translated: CASSVQANQPQHF.

The rearrangement joins TRBV18 to TRBJ1-1; TRBD1 agrees at 12 bases. The V segment lost 2 bases and the J segment 6 bases; nucleotides outside the gene matches: 7. The CDR3 consists of 16 residues. Germline CDR1 KGHSH, CDR2 LQKENI. CDR3 coding DNA: TGTGCCAGCTCACCAAAAGGGACAGGGGGCGCGGCTGAAGCTTTCTTT. Amino acid sequence: CASSPKGTGGAAEAFF.

Worth noting for this clone: Different DNA sequences within this sample yield the same CDR3. The chain recombines TRBV19 with TRBJ2-1; 12 positions match TRBD2. V trimming: 5 bases; J trimming: 4 bases; junction bases outside the gene matches: 6. The germline V gene encodes CDR1 LNHDA and CDR2 SQIVND (reference sequence). CDR3 size: 16 residues. CDR3 in amino acids: CASSPRGTSGYNEQFF. The CDR3 DNA sequence: TGTGCCAGTAGTCCTAGAGGGACTAGCGGGTACAATGAGCAGTTCTTC.

This clone has a count of ten or more. The chain couples TRBV7-2 to TRBJ1-6, with TRBD1 matching over 10 bases. The trim removed 4 bases at V and 5 bases at J, leaving 5 bases unmatched. The CDR3 covers 16 residues. In germline, CDR1 is SGHTA, CDR2 FQGNSA. The CDR3 region has the DNA TGTGCCAGCAGCTCCGGGACAGGGGTACATAATTCACCCCTCCACTTT. This codes for CASSSGTGVHNSPLHF.

This clone was counted only a few times. This rearrangement joins TRBV7-3 to TRBJ2-3, with 10 bases matching TRBD2. The CDR3 sequence is 17 residues long. The germline V gene has CDR1 SGHTA and CDR2 FQGTGA. J gave up 3 bases and V 5 bases, and 11 bases lay outside the gene matches. CDR3 DNA sequence: TGTGCCAGCAGCCAGAATGGACTAGCGGTGGGTACAGATACGCAGTATTTT. Translation gives CASSQNGLAVGTDTQYF.

The chain employs TRBV14 and TRBJ2-2; no firm D call. The CDR3 consists of 15 residues. Per the germline V gene, CDR1 is SGHDN and CDR2 is FVKESK. V dropped 1 base and J dropped 7 bases, with 13 bases sitting between them. The CDR3 coding sequence is TGTGCCAGCAGCCAAGTGATGTCAGGAGACGGGGAGCTGTTTTTT. As protein: CASSQVMSGDGELFF.

This chain connects TRBV27 to TRBJ2-7; no clear D. The germline CDR1 and CDR2 sequences are MNHEY and SMNVEV (reference sequence). The CDR3 has 14 residues. Trimming took 5 bases from V and 4 from J, leaving 15 bases between them. DNA for the CDR3: TGTGCCAGCAGTCCGACGCCCTTAAATTACGAGCAGTACGTC. It yields the protein CASSPTPLNYEQYV.

The chain is built from TRBV5-5 and TRBJ2-7; D remains ambiguous. CDR1 SGHKS and CDR2 YYEKEE come from the germline V gene (reference sequence). V was trimmed by 0 bases and J by 0 bases, leaving 4 bases between them. The CDR3 loop spans 13 amino acids. This CDR3 is CASSLGSSYEQYV. DNA of the CDR3: TGTGCCAGCAGCTTGGGGAGCTCCTACGAGCAGTACGTC.

The chain has TRBV6-6 and TRBJ2-1, with D unclear. V was clipped by 6 bases and J by 6 bases, with 9 bases between them. In germline, CDR1 is MNHNY, CDR2 SVGAGI (reference sequence). The CDR3 sequence is 12 residues long. The CDR3 sequence: CASRSSLNEQFF. The CDR3 nucleotides are TGTGCCAGCAGGTCAAGCCTCAATGAGCAGTTCTTC.

This clone was counted many times. The chain has TRBV6-1 and TRBJ2-1, with 11 bases that match TRBD2. V trimming: 4 bases; J trimming: 3 bases; junction bases outside the gene matches: 17. In germline, CDR1 is MNHNS, CDR2 SASEGT. The CDR3 is 20 residues long. The DNA of the CDR3 is TGTGCCAGCAGTGGCCTCTCGGGCAGGAACGGACTAGCGGGCTACAATGAGCAGTTCTTC. It is translated as CASSGLSGRNGLAGYNEQFF.

The chain has TRBV7-9 and TRBJ2-6; no clear D. V was shortened by 4 bases and J by 0 bases, with 4 bases between the two germline ends. Germline assignment: CDR1 SEHNR and CDR2 FQNEAQ (reference sequence). The CDR3 contains 14 residues. The CDR3 region has the DNA TGTGCCAGCAGCTCTTACTCTGGGGCCAACGTCCTGACTTTC. As protein: CASSSYSGANVLTF.

A few counts support this clone. The gene calls are TRBV5-1 and TRBJ2-1; 8 nucleotides line up with TRBD1. Trimming took 3 bases from V and 7 from J; bases not matched to a gene: 18. The germline V gene has CDR1 SGHRS and CDR2 YFSETQ. The CDR3 runs to 18 residues. Here the CDR3 DNA reads TGCGCCAGCAGCTCGAAACCAACCTCTGACAGGGGCAAAAATGAGCAGTTCTTC. Translation gives CASSSKPTSDRGKNEQFF.

This clone appeared a few times. V and J are TRBV6-6 and TRBJ1-2; 8 positions match TRBD1. After removal of 6 bases from V and 1 base from J, the junction contained 10 bases not matched to a gene. Per germline, CDR1 MNHNY and CDR2 SVGAGI (reference sequence). The CDR3 has 16 amino acids. The chain's CDR3 is CASRTGARPRNYGYTF. The CDR3 nucleotides are TGTGCCAGCAGGACAGGGGCCCGCCCCCGTAACTATGGCTACACCTTC.

The rearrangement joins TRBV7-2 to TRBJ2-2; no clear D. The CDR3 runs 13 residues. CDR1 is SGHTA and CDR2 is FQGNSA in the germline V gene. Deletions cut 7 bases from V and 3 bases from J, with 9 bases between. This CDR3 is CASKSRHTGELFF. The DNA of the CDR3 is TGTGCCAGCAAAAGCAGGCACACCGGGGAGCTGTTTTTT.

This clone turned up a few times. V gene TRBV13 combines with J gene TRBJ1-3; 8 positions match TRBD1. The ends lost 5 bases at V and 8 bases at J; junction bases unmatched: 8. Germline V lookup: CDR1 PRHDT, CDR2 FYEKMQ (reference sequence). The CDR3 is 14 amino acids. CDR3 DNA sequence: TGTGCCAGCAGCCCCGGGACAGGCGCGGACACCATATATTTT. This sequence encodes CASSPGTGADTIYF.

This clone was observed a handful of times. For the CDR3, the DNA is TGTGCCAGCAGCTCTACCCTGGCGGTTCGACACAATGAGCAGTTCTTC. Its protein is CASSSTLAVRHNEQFF. This sequence joins TRBV11-2 and TRBJ2-1; D gene ambiguous. Looked up from germline, CDR1 is SGHAT and CDR2 is FQNNGV. This CDR3 region has 16 residues. The V end was cut by 4 bases, the J end by 5 bases, with 18 bases between.

This clone has a handful of counts. The chain is built from TRBV9 and TRBJ2-2, with D possibly TRBD1 on 6 matching bases. Trimming removed 5 bases from V and 4 bases from J, with 12 bases in between. Per germline, CDR1 SGDLS and CDR2 YYNGEE. This CDR3 has 14 amino acids. CDR3 residues: CASRPGVGTGELFF. CDR3 in DNA: TGTGCCAGCAGACCAGGGGTGGGCACCGGGGAGCTGTTTTTT.

The chain joins TRBV14 to TRBJ2-7; no clear D. Per germline, CDR1 SGHDN and CDR2 FVKESK. The CDR3 runs to 14 residues. Trimming pared 4 bases from V and 1 base from J, leaving 11 bases between. The CDR3 DNA reads TGTGCCAGCAGCCTGCCAGGTGGATCCTACGAGCAGTACGTC. Protein product: CASSLPGGSYEQYV.

The CDR3 reads CASSAGGGTQYF. In DNA, the CDR3 is TGTGCCAGCAGCGCAGGGGGCGGCACGCAGTATTTT. V gene TRBV7-7 combines with J gene TRBJ2-3; TRBD1 matches at 8 bases. Germline V gene sequence: CDR1 SSHAT, CDR2 FNYEAQ (reference sequence). This CDR3 has 12 residues. Trimming cost V 5 bases and J 9 bases; bases outside gene matches: 4.